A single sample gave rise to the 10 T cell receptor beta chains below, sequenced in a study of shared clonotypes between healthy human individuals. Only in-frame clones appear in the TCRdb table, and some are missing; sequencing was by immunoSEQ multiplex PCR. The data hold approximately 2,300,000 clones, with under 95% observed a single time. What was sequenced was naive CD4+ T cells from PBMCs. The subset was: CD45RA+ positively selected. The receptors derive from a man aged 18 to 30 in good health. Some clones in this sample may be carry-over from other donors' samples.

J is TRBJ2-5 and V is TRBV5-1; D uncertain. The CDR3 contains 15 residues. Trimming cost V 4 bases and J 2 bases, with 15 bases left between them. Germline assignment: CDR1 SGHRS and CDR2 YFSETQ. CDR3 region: CASSLTPQLQETQYF. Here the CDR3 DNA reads TGCGCCAGCAGCCTAACACCTCAGTTGCAAGAGACCCAGTACTTC. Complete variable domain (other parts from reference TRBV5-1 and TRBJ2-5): KAGVTQTPRYLIKTRGQQVTLSCSPISGHRSVSWYQQTPGQGLQFLFEYFSETQRNKGNFPGRFSGRQFSNSRSEMNVSTLELGDSALYLCASSLTPQLQETQYFGPGTRLLVL.

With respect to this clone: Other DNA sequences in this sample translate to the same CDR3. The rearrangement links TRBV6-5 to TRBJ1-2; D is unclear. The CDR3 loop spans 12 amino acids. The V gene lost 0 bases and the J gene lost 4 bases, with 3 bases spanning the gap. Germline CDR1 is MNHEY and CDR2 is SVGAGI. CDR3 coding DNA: TGTGCCAGCAGTTACTCGGGCTATGGCTACACCTTC. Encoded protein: CASSYSGYGYTF.

CDR3 sequence: CASKDSSSGRLDEQYF. CDR3 DNA: TGTGCCAGTAAGGATAGTTCTAGCGGGAGATTGGACGAGCAGTACTTC. This chain links TRBV19 with TRBJ2-7; 10 nucleotides align to TRBD2. Germline CDR1 reads LNHDA; CDR2 reads SQIVND (reference sequence). The CDR3 spans 16 residues. The V segment lost 7 bases and the J segment 5 bases; nucleotides outside the gene matches: 14.

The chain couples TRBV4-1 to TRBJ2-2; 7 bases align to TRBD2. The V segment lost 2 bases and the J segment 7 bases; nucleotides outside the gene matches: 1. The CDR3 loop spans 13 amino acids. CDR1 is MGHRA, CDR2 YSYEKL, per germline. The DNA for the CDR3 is TGCGCCAGCAGCCAAATAGCGGGCGGGGAGCTGTTTTTT. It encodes CASSQIAGGELFF.

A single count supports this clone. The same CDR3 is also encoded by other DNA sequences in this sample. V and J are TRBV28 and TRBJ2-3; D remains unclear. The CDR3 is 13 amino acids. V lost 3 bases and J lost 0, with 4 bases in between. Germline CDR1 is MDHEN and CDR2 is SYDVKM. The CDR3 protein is CASSLDSTDTQYF. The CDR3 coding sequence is TGTGCCAGCAGTTTGGACAGCACAGATACGCAGTATTTT.

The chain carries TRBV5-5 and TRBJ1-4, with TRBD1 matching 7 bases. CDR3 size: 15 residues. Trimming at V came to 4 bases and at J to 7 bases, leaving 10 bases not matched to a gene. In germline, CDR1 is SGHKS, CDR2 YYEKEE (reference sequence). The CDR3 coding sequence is TGTGCCAGCAGCATGGTGCCAGGGGGGGCTGAAAAACTGTTTTTT. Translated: CASSMVPGGAEKLFF.

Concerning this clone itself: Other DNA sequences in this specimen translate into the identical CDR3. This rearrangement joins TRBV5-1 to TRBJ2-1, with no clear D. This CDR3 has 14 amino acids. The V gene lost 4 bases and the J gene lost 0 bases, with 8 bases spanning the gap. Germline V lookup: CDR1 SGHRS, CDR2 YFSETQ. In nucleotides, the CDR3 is TGCGCCAGCAGCCTAGTGAGCTCCTACAATGAGCAGTTCTTC. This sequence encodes CASSLVSSYNEQFF.

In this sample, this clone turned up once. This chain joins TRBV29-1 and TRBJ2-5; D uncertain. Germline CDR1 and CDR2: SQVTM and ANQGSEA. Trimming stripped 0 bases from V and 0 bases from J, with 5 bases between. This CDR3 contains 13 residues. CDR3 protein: CSVEDQYQETQYF. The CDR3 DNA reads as TGCAGCGTTGAAGACCAGTACCAAGAGACCCAGTACTTC.

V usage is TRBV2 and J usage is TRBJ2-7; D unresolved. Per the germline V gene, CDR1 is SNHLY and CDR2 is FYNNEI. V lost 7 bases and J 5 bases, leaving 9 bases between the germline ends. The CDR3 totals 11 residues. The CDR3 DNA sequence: TGTGCCAGCAAATTAGTCAACGAGCAGTACTTC. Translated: CASKLVNEQYF.

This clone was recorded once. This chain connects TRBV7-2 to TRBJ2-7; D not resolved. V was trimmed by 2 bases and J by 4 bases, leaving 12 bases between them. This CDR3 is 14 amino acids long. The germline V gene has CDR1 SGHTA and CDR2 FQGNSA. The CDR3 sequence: CASSLWSSTYEQYF. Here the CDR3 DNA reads TGTGCCAGCAGCTTATGGTCTTCCACTTACGAGCAGTACTTC.